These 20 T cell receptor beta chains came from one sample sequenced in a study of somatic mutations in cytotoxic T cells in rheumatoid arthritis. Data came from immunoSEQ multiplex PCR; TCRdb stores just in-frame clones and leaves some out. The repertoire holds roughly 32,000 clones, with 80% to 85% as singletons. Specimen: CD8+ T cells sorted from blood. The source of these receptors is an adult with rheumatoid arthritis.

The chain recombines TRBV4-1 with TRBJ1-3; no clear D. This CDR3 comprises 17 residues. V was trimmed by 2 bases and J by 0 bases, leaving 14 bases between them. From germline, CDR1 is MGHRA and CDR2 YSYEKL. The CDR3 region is CASSQRHGLVSGNTIYF. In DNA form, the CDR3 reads TGCGCCAGCAGCCAACGACATGGACTGGTCTCTGGAAACACCATATATTTT.

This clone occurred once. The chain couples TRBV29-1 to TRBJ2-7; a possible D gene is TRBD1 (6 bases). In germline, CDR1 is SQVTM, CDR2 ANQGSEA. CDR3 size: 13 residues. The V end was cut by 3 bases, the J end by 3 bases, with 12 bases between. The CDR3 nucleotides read TGCAGCGTTGAGGGGGCCAGTCTCTACGAGCAGTACTTC. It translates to CSVEGASLYEQYF.

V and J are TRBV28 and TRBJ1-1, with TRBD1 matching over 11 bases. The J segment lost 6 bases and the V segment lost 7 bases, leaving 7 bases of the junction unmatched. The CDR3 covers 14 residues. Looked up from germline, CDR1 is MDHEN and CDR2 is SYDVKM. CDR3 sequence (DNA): TGTGCCAGCACCGGGGACAGGGGGGCTCCTGAAGCTTTCTTT. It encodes CASTGDRGAPEAFF.

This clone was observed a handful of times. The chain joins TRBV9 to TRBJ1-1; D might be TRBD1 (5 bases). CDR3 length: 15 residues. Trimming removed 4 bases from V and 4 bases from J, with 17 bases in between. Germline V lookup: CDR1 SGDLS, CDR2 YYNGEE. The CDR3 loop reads CASSPYQGLSTEAFF. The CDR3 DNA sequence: TGTGCCAGCAGCCCCTACCAGGGTTTGAGCACTGAAGCTTTCTTT.

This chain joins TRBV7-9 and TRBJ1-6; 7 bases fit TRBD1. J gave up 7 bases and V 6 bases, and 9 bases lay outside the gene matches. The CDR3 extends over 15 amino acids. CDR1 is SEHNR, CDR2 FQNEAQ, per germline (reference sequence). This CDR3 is CASRPPGQRNSPLHF. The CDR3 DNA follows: TGTGCCAGCAGGCCTCCGGGACAGAGAAATTCACCCCTCCACTTT.

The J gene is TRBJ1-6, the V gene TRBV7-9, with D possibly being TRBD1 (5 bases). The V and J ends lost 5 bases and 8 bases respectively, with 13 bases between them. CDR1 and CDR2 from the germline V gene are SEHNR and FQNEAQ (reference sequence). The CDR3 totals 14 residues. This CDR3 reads CASSGPGKHSPLHF. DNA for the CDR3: TGTGCCAGCAGCGGACCAGGGAAACATTCACCCCTCCACTTT.

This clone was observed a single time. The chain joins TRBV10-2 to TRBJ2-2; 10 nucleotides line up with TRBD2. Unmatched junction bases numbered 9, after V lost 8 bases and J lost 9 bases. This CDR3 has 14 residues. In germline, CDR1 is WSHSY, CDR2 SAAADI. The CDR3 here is CASRGTSETRELFF. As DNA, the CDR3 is TGCGCCAGCCGGGGGACTAGCGAGACCCGGGAGCTGTTTTTT.

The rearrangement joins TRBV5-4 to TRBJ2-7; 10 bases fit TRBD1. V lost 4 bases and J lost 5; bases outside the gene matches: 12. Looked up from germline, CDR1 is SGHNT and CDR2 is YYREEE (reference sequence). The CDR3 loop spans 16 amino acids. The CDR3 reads CASSPRDRGKFNEQYF. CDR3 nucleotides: TGTGCCAGCAGCCCGCGGGACAGGGGAAAATTCAACGAGCAGTACTTC. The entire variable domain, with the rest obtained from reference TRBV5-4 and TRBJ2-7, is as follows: ETGVTQSPTHLIKTRGQQVTLRCSSQSGHNTVSWYQQALGQGPQFIFQYYREEENGRGNFPPRFSGLQFPNYSSELNVNALELDDSALYLCASSPRDRGKFNEQYFGPGTRLTVT.

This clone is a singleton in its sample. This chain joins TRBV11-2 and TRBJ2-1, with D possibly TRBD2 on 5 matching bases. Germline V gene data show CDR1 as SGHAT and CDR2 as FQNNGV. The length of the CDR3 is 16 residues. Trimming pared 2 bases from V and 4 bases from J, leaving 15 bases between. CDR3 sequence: CASSLQRLAEYNEQFF. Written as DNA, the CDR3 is TGTGCCAGCAGCTTACAACGGCTAGCAGAATACAATGAGCAGTTCTTC. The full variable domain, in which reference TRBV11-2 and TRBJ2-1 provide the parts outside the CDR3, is EAGVAQSPRYKIIEKRQSVAFWCNPISGHATLYWYQQILGQGPKLLIQFQNNGVVDDSQLPKDRFSAERLKGVDSTLKIQPAKLEDSAVYLCASSLQRLAEYNEQFFGPGTRLTVL.

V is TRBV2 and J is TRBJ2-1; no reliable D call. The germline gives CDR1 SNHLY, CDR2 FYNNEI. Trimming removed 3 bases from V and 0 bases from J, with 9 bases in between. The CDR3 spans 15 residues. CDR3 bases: TGTGCCAGCAGTGATTTGACGAGCTCCTACAATGAGCAGTTCTTC. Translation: CASSDLTSSYNEQFF. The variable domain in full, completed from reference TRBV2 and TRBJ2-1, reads EPEVTQTPSHQVTQMGQEVILRCVPISNHLYFYWYRQILGQKVEFLVSFYNNEISEKSEIFDDQFSVERPDGSNFTLKIRSTKLEDSAMYFCASSDLTSSYNEQFFGPGTRLTVL.

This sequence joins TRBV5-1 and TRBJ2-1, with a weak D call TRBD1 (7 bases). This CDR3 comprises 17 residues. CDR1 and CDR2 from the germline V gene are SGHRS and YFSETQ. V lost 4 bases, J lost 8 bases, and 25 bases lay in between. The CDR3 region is CASSRGRQGQFRYEQFF. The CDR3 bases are TGCGCCAGCAGCCGGGGGCGACAGGGACAATTCCGCTATGAGCAGTTCTTC.

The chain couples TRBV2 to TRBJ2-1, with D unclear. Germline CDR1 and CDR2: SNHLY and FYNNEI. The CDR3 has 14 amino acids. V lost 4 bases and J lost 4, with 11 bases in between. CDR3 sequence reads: CASSAGPPYNEQFF. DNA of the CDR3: TGTGCCAGCAGTGCAGGCCCCCCGTACAATGAGCAGTTCTTC. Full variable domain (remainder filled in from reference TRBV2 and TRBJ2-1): EPEVTQTPSHQVTQMGQEVILRCVPISNHLYFYWYRQILGQKVEFLVSFYNNEISEKSEIFDDQFSVERPDGSNFTLKIRSTKLEDSAMYFCASSAGPPYNEQFFGPGTRLTVL.

The CDR3, as DNA: TGCGCCAGCAGCCAAGATTTGGGGGTCGCTCAGCCCCAGCATTTT. Encoded protein: CASSQDLGVAQPQHF. The chain links TRBV4-3 to TRBJ1-5; the D gene is possibly TRBD1 (5 bases). In germline, CDR1 is LGHNA, CDR2 YSLEER. This CDR3 has 15 amino acids. Trimming took 0 bases from V and 6 from J, leaving 12 bases between them.

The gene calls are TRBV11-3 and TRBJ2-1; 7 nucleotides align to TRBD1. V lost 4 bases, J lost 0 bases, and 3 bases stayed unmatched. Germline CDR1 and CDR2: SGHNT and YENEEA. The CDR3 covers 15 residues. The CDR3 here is CASSSRQGSYNEQFF. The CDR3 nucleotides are TGTGCCAGCAGCTCCAGACAGGGCTCCTACAATGAGCAGTTCTTC.

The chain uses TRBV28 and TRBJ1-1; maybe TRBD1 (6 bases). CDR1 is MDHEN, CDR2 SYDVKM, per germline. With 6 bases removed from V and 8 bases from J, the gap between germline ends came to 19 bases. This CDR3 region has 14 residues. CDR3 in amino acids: CASRETSQGGEAFF. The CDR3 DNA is TGTGCCAGCAGGGAGACATCACAAGGGGGGGAAGCTTTCTTT.

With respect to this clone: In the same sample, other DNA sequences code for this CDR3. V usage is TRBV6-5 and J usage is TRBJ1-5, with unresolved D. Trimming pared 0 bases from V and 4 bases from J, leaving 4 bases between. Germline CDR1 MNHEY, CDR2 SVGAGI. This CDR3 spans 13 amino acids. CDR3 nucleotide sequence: TGTGCCAGCAGTTACTCACGTAATCAGCCCCAGCATTTT. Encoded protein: CASSYSRNQPQHF.

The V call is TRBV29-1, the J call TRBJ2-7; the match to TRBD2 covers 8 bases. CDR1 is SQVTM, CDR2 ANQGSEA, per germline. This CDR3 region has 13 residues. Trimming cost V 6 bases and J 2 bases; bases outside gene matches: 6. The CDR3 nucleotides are TGCAGCGTCGTTAGCGGGAAGGCCTACGAGCAGTACTTC. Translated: CSVVSGKAYEQYF.

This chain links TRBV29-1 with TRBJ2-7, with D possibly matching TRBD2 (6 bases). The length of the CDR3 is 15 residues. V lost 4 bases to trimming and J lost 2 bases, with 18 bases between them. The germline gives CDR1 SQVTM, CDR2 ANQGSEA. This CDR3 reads CSVAARRGITYEQYF. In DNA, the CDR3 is TGCAGCGTTGCGGCCCGACGGGGGATAACCTACGAGCAGTACTTC.

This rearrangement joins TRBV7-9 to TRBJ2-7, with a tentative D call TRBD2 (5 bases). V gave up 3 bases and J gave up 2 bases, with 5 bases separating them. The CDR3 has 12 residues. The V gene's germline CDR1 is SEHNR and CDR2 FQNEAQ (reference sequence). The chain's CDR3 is CASSLRAYEQYF. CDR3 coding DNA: TGTGCCAGCAGCTTGAGGGCCTACGAGCAGTACTTC.

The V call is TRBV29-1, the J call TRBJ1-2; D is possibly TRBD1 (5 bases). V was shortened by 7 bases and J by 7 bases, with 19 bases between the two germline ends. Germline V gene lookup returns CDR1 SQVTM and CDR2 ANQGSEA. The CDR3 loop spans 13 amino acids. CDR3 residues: CSALPGPRGGYTF. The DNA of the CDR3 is TGCAGCGCCCTCCCGGGGCCGCGGGGTGGCTACACCTTC. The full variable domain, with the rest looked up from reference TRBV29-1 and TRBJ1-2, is SAVISQKPSRDICQRGTSLTIQCQVDSQVTMMFWYRQQPGQSLTLIATANQGSEATYESGFVIDKFPISRPNLTFSTLTVSNMSPEDSSIYLCSALPGPRGGYTFGSGTRLTVV.